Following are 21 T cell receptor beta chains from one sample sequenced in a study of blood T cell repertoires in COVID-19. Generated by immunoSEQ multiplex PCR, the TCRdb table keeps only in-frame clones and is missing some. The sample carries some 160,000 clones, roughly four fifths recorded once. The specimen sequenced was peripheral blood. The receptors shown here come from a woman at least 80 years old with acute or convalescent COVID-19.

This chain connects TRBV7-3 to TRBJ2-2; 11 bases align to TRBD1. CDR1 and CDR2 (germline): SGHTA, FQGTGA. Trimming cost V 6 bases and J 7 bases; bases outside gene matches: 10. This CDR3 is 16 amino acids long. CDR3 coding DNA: TGTGCCAGCAGTAGGACAGGGGGCGCAGGTCACGGGGAGCTGTTTTTT. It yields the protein CASSRTGGAGHGELFF.

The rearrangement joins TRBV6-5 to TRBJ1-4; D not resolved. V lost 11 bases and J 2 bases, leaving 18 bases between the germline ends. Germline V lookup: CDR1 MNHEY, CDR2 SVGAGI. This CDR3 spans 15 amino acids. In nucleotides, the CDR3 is TGTGCCTCCTTTCCCCCCCCGGGGACTAATGAAAAACTGTTTTTT. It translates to CASFPPPGTNEKLFF.

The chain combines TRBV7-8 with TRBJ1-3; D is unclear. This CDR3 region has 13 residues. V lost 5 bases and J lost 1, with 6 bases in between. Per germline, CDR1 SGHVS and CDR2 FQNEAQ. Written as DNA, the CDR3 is TGTGCCAGCAGCATGAGGTCTGGAAACACCATATATTTT. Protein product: CASSMRSGNTIYF.

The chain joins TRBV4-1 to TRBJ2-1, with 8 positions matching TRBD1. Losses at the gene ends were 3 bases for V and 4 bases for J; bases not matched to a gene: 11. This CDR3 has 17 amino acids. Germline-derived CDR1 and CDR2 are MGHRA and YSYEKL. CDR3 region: CASSQEDHDRGYNEQFF. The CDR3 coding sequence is TGCGCCAGCAGCCAGGAAGACCATGACAGGGGATACAATGAGCAGTTCTTC.

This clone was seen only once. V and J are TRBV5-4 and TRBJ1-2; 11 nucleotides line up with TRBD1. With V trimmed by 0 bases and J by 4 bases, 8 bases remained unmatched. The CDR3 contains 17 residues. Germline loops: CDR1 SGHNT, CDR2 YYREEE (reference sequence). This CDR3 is CASSLGGTGGKSYGYTF. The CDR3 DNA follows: TGTGCCAGCAGCTTGGGTGGGACAGGGGGAAAATCCTATGGCTACACCTTC.

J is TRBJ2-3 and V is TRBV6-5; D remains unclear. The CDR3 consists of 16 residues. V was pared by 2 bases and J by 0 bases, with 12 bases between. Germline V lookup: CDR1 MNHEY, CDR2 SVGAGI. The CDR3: CASSYHSTASTDTQYF. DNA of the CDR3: TGTGCCAGCAGTTACCATAGCACGGCTAGCACAGATACGCAGTATTTT.

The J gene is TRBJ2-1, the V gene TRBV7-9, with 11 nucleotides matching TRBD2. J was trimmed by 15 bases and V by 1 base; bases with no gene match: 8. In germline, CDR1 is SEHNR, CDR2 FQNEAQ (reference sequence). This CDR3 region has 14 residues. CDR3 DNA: TGTGCCAGCAGCTTAGTTGAACTAGCGGGAGTACTGTTCTTC. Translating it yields CASSLVELAGVLFF. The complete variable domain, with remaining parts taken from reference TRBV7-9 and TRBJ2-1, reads DTGVSQNPRHKITKRGQNVTFRCDPISEHNRLYWYRQTLGQGPEFLTYFQNEAQLEKSRLLSDRFSAERPKGSFSTLEIQRTEQGDSAMYLCASSLVELAGVLFFGPGTRLTVL.

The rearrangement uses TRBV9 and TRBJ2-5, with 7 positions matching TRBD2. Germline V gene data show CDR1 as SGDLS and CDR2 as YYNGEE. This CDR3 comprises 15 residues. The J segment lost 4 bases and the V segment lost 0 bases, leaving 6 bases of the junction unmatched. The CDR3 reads CASSVGSREGETQYF. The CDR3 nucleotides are TGTGCCAGCAGCGTAGGGTCTAGGGAGGGAGAGACCCAGTACTTC.

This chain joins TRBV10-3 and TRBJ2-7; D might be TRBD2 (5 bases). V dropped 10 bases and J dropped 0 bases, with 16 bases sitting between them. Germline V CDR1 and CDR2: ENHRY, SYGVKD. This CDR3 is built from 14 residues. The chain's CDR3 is CATTGLSGSYEQYF. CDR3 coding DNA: TGTGCCACCACGGGTCTCAGCGGCTCCTACGAGCAGTACTTC.

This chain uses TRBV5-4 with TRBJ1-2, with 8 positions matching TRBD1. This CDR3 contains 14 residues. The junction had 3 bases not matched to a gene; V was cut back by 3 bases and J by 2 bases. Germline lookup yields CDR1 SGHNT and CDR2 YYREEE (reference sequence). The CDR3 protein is CASSSDRANYGYTF. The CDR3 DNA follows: TGTGCCAGCAGCTCGGACAGGGCGAACTATGGCTACACCTTC.

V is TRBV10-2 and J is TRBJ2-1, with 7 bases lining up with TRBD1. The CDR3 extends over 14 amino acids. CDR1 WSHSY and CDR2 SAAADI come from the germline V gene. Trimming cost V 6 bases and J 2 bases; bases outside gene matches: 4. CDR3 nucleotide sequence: TGCGCCAGCAGCCTCGGGACAGCCTACAATGAGCAGTTCTTC. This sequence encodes CASSLGTAYNEQFF.

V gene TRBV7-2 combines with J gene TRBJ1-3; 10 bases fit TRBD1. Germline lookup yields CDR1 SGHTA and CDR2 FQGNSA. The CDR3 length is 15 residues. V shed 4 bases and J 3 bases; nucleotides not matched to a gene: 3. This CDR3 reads CASSWTGGSGNTIYF. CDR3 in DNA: TGTGCCAGCAGCTGGACAGGGGGGAGTGGAAACACCATATATTTT. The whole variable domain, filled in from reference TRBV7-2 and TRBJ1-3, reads GAGVSQSPSNKVTEKGKDVELRCDPISGHTALYWYRQSLGQGLEFLIYFQGNSAPDKSGLPSDRFSAERTGGSVSTLTIQRTQQEDSAVYLCASSWTGGSGNTIYFGEGSWLTVV.

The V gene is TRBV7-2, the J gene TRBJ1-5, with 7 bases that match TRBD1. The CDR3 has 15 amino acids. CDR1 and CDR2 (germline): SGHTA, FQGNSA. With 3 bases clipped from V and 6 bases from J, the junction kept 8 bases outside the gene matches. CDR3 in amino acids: CASSFKEGAGQPQHF. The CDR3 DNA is TGTGCCAGCAGCTTTAAGGAGGGGGCAGGTCAGCCCCAGCATTTT.

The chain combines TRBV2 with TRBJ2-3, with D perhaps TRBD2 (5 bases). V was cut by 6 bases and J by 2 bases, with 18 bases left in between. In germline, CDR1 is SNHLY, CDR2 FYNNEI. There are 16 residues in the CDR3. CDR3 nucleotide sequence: TGTGCCAGCAGCGGACTCCTGTTAGCGATCACAGATACGCAGTATTTT. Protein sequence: CASSGLLLAITDTQYF.

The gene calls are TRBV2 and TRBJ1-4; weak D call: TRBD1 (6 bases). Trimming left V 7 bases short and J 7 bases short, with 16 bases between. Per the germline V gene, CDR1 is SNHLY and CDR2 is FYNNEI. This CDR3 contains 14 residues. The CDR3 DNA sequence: TGTGCCAGCATCCTGGACAGCCTGGGTGAAAAACTGTTTTTT. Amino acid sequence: CASILDSLGEKLFF.

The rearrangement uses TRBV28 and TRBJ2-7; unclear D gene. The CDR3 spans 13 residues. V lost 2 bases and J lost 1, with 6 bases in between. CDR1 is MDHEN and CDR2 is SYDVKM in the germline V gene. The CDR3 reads CASSLSQSYEQYF. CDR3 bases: TGTGCCAGCAGTTTAAGTCAGTCCTACGAGCAGTACTTC. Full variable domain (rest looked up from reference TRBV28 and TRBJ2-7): DVKVTQSSRYLVKRTGEKVFLECVQDMDHENMFWYRQDPGLGLRLIYFSYDVKMKEKGDIPEGYSVSREKKERFSLILESASTNQTSMYLCASSLSQSYEQYFGPGTRLTVT.

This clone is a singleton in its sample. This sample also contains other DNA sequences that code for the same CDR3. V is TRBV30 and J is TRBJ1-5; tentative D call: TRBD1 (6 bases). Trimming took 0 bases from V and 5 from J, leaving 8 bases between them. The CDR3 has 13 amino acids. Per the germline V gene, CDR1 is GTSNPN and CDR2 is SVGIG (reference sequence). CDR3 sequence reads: CAWSVSGDQPQHF. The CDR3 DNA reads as TGTGCCTGGAGTGTATCAGGGGATCAGCCCCAGCATTTT.

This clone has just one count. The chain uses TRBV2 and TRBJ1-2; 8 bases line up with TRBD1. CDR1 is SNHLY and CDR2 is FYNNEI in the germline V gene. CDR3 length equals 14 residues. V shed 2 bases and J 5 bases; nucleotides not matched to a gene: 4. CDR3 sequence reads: CASSERRGQYGYTF. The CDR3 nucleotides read TGTGCCAGCAGTGAACGCAGGGGGCAGTATGGCTACACCTTC. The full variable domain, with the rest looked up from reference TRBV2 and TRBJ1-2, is EPEVTQTPSHQVTQMGQEVILRCVPISNHLYFYWYRQILGQKVEFLVSFYNNEISEKSEIFDDQFSVERPDGSNFTLKIRSTKLEDSAMYFCASSERRGQYGYTFGSGTRLTVV.

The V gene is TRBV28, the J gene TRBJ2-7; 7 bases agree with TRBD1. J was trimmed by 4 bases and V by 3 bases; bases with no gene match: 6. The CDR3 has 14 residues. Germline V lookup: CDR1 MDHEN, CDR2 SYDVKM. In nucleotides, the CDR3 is TGTGCCAGCAGTTTCAAGGGACAGATGTACGAGCAGTACTTC. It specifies CASSFKGQMYEQYF.

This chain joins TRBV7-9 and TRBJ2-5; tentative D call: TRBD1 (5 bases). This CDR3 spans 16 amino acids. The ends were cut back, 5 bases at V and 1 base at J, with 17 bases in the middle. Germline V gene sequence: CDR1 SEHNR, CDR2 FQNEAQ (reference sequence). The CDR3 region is CASSHPRGAAQETQYF. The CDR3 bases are TGTGCCAGCAGCCACCCCCGTGGGGCGGCCCAAGAGACCCAGTACTTC.

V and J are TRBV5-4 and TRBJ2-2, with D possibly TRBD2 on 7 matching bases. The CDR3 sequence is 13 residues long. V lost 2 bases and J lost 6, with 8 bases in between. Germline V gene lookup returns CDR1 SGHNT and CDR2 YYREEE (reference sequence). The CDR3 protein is CASSLGGAGELFF. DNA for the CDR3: TGTGCCAGCAGCTTAGGGGGGGCCGGGGAGCTGTTTTTT.